The 2 T cell receptor beta chains listed next were all sequenced from one sample in a study of blood T cell repertoires in COVID-19. Data came from immunoSEQ multiplex PCR; TCRdb stores just in-frame clones and leaves some out. Among fewer than 140,000 clones, 65% to 75% were seen once, and the ten largest hold approximately 0.9%. Sequences were obtained from peripheral blood. These receptors were obtained from a human donor with acute or convalescent COVID-19. The donor label of this sample is uncertain.

The chain is built from TRBV11-2 and TRBJ2-5; D may be TRBD1 (5 bases). CDR1 is SGHAT, CDR2 FQNNGV, per germline. Trimming took 0 bases from V and 7 from J, leaving 6 bases between them. This CDR3 comprises 12 residues. This chain's CDR3 is CASSLEQVTQYF. The CDR3, as DNA: TGTGCCAGCAGCTTAGAACAGGTGACCCAGTACTTC.

This rearrangement joins TRBV5-4 to TRBJ1-2; 11 positions match TRBD1. Germline trimming cut 5 bases from V and 4 bases from J; bases unmatched to any gene: 4. This CDR3 is 14 amino acids long. In germline, CDR1 is SGHNT, CDR2 YYREEE (reference sequence). CDR3 bases: TGTGCCAGCAGACGGACAGGGGGCATCTATGGCTACACCTTC. It translates to CASRRTGGIYGYTF.